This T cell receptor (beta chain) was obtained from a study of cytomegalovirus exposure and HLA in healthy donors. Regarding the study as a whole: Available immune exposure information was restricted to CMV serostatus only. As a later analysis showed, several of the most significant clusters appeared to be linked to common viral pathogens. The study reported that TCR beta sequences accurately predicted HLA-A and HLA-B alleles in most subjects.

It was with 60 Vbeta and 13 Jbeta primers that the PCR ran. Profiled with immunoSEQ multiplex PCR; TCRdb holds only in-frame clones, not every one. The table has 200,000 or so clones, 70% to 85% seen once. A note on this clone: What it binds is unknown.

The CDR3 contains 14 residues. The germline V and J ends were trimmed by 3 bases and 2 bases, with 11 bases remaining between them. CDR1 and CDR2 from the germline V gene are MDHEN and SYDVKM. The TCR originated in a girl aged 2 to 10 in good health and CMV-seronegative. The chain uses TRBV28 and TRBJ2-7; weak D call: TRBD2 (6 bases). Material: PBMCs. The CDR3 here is CASSFPSAAYEQYF. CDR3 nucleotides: TGTGCCAGCAGTTTCCCTAGCGCTGCCTACGAGCAGTACTTC. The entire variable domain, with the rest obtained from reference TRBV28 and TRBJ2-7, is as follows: DVKVTQSSRYLVKRTGEKVFLECVQDMDHENMFWYRQDPGLGLRLIYFSYDVKMKEKGDIPEGYSVSREKKERFSLILESASTNQTSMYLCASSFPSAAYEQYFGPGTRLTVT.